This T cell receptor (beta chain) originates from a study of early T cells in non-severe SARS-CoV-2 infection. TCRdb itself ran the 5' RACE reads through MiXCR, one entry per CDR3 protein. The sample has under 95,000 distinct CDR3 sequences, 10% to 15% seen once. Germline V CDR1 and CDR2: ENHRY, SYGVKD. The V end lost 2 bases, the J end lost 1 base, and 12 bases lay between the germline ends. CDR3 length: 17 amino acids. The table lists this clonotype with a few counts. The sequence was obtained from an adult who was a healthcare worker with PCR-confirmed SARS-CoV-2 infection or an uninfected control (not recorded which). The rearrangement joins TRBV10-3 to TRBJ2-6; no clear D. The sequenced material came from whole blood. The CDR3 nucleotides read TGTGCCATCAGTGAGACGAGATCCTCATCTGGGGCCAACGTCCTGACTTTC. Its translation: CAISETRSSSGANVLTF.